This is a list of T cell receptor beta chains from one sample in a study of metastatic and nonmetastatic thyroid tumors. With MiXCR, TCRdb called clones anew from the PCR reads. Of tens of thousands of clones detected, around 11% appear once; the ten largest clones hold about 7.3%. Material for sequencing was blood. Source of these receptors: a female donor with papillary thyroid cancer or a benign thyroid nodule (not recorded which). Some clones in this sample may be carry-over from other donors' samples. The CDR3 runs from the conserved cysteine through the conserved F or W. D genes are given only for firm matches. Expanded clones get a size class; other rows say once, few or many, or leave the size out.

cdr3_aa: CAWSRDNSYEQYF; cdr3_nt: TGTGCCTGGAGCCGGGACAACTCCTACGAGCAGTACTTC; clone_size: many; j_call: TRBJ2-7; d_call: -; v_call: TRBV30
cdr3_aa: CASSSWGTANSEQFF; cdr3_nt: TGTGCCAGCAGTTCTTGGGGGACAGCAAACAGTGAGCAGTTCTTC; clone_size: few; j_call: TRBJ2-1; d_call: TRBD1; v_call: TRBV6-2/TRBV6-3
cdr3_aa: CASSLDGPYGYTF; cdr3_nt: TGTGCCAGCAGCTTGGACGGGCCCTATGGCTACACCTTC; clone_size: many; j_call: TRBJ1-2; d_call: -; v_call: TRBV11-2
cdr3_aa: CSARTGGTEAFF; cdr3_nt: TGCAGTGCTAGGACAGGGGGCACTGAAGCTTTCTTT; clone_size: many; j_call: TRBJ1-1; d_call: TRBD1; v_call: TRBV20-1
cdr3_aa: CAISETGRGGVEQFF; cdr3_nt: TGTGCCATCAGTGAGACGGGGAGAGGAGGAGTCGAGCAGTTCTTC; clone_size: medium-sized; j_call: TRBJ2-1; d_call: -; v_call: TRBV10-3
cdr3_aa: CASSDTCSWGQPQHF; cdr3_nt: TGTGCCAGCAGTGATACATGTTCGTGGGGCCAGCCCCAGCATTTT; clone_size: -; j_call: TRBJ1-5; d_call: -; v_call: TRBV6-2/TRBV6-3
cdr3_aa: CASRKHGSSYNEQFF; cdr3_nt: TGTGCCAGCAGAAAACACGGCAGCTCCTACAATGAGCAGTTCTTC; clone_size: medium-sized; j_call: TRBJ2-1; d_call: -; v_call: TRBV6-1
cdr3_aa: CASSDYGEQFF; cdr3_nt: TGTGCCAGCAGCGATTACGGTGAGCAGTTCTTC; clone_size: medium-sized; j_call: TRBJ2-1; d_call: -; v_call: TRBV27
cdr3_aa: CASSEAPLATWELFF; cdr3_nt: TGTGCCAGCAGTGAAGCGCCCCTAGCGACTTGGGAGCTGTTTTTT; clone_size: -; j_call: TRBJ2-2; d_call: -; v_call: TRBV6-1
cdr3_aa: CASSLRREETQYF; cdr3_nt: TGTGCCAGCAGTTTACGCAGGGAAGAGACCCAGTACTTC; clone_size: many; j_call: TRBJ2-5; d_call: -; v_call: TRBV12-3/TRBV12-4
cdr3_aa: CASSLWSGTNSYNEQFF; cdr3_nt: TGTGCCAGCAGCTTGTGGTCCGGGACTAATTCCTACAATGAGCAGTTCTTC; clone_size: many; j_call: TRBJ2-1; d_call: TRBD2; v_call: TRBV7-2
cdr3_aa: CASSAVYIDTIYF; cdr3_nt: TGTGCCAGCAGCGCCGTATATATAGACACCATATATTTT; clone_size: -; j_call: TRBJ1-3; d_call: -; v_call: TRBV28
cdr3_aa: CSARGLAISTDTQYF; cdr3_nt: TGCAGTGCTAGGGGACTAGCGATTAGCACAGATACGCAGTATTTT; clone_size: many; j_call: TRBJ2-3; d_call: TRBD2; v_call: TRBV20-1
cdr3_aa: CASSLSSGWGDTQYF; cdr3_nt: TGTGCCAGCAGCTTATCCAGCGGGTGGGGAGATACGCAGTATTTT; clone_size: many; j_call: TRBJ2-3; d_call: -; v_call: TRBV7-2
cdr3_aa: CAISESRGGLRGGELFF; cdr3_nt: TGTGCCATCAGTGAGTCAAGGGGCGGACTCAGAGGCGGGGAGCTGTTTTTT; clone_size: many; j_call: TRBJ2-2; d_call: -; v_call: TRBV10-3
cdr3_aa: CASSLAGTGSYNEQFF; cdr3_nt: TGTGCCAGCAGCTTAGCGGGGACAGGGAGCTACAATGAGCAGTTCTTC; clone_size: many; j_call: TRBJ2-1; d_call: TRBD1; v_call: TRBV7-2
cdr3_aa: CASRTTPDRPGGGYTF; cdr3_nt: TGTGCCAGCAGAACCACGCCTGACAGGCCCGGGGGGGGCTACACCTTC; clone_size: -; j_call: TRBJ1-2; d_call: -; v_call: TRBV5-5
cdr3_aa: CASSQGRLAEQFF; cdr3_nt: TGCGCCAGCAGCCAAGGCAGGCTAGCGGAGCAGTTCTTC; clone_size: many; j_call: TRBJ2-1; d_call: -; v_call: TRBV4-1
cdr3_aa: CASSERQGNWETQYF; cdr3_nt: TGTGCCAGCAGTGAGCGCCAGGGGAATTGGGAGACCCAGTACTTC; clone_size: -; j_call: TRBJ2-5; d_call: -; v_call: TRBV6-1
cdr3_aa: CSATSGSSRTDTQYF; cdr3_nt: TGCAGTGCCACCTCCGGGAGCAGTCGCACAGATACGCAGTATTTT; clone_size: many; j_call: TRBJ2-3; d_call: -; v_call: TRBV20-1
cdr3_aa: CASSPGLAGSSYNEQFF; cdr3_nt: TGTGCCAGCAGCCCGGGACTAGCGGGAAGCTCCTACAATGAGCAGTTCTTC; clone_size: many; j_call: TRBJ2-1; d_call: TRBD2; v_call: TRBV11-1
cdr3_aa: CASNTVRSKYYGYTF; cdr3_nt: TGTGCCAGCAATACTGTCCGTTCTAAGTACTATGGCTACACCTTC; clone_size: -; j_call: TRBJ1-2; d_call: -; v_call: TRBV2
cdr3_aa: CAIGTGQYNQPQHF; cdr3_nt: TGTGCCATCGGGACAGGACAATACAATCAGCCCCAGCATTTT; clone_size: many; j_call: TRBJ1-5; d_call: TRBD1; v_call: TRBV28
cdr3_aa: CASSDSEGTAAINEQFF; cdr3_nt: TGTGCCAGCAGTGACTCGGAGGGGACAGCTGCCATCAATGAGCAGTTCTTC; clone_size: medium-sized; j_call: TRBJ2-1; d_call: -; v_call: TRBV6-4
cdr3_aa: CASSYSNSEAFF; cdr3_nt: TGTGCCAGCAGCTACTCCAATTCTGAAGCTTTCTTT; clone_size: many; j_call: TRBJ1-1; d_call: -; v_call: TRBV2
cdr3_aa: CASSIGGGAGANVLTF; cdr3_nt: TGTGCCAGTAGTATAGGTGGAGGTGCTGGGGCCAACGTCCTGACTTTC; clone_size: -; j_call: TRBJ2-6; d_call: -; v_call: TRBV19
cdr3_aa: CASSFDTNQPQHF; cdr3_nt: TGTGCCAGCAGCTTCGATACTAATCAGCCCCAGCATTTT; clone_size: many; j_call: TRBJ1-5; d_call: -; v_call: TRBV7-6
cdr3_aa: CASKGKSLGGSSDEQYF; cdr3_nt: TGTGCCAGCAAGGGCAAATCCTTGGGCGGGAGTAGCGACGAGCAGTACTTC; clone_size: -; j_call: TRBJ2-7; d_call: TRBD2; v_call: TRBV6-4
cdr3_aa: CASSSGQGLREQYF; cdr3_nt: TGTGCCAGCAGTTCGGGACAGGGTCTCCGCGAGCAGTACTTC; clone_size: few; j_call: TRBJ2-7; d_call: TRBD1; v_call: TRBV12-3/TRBV12-4
cdr3_aa: CVTSRGYEQYF; cdr3_nt: TGTGTCACCAGTCGGGGTTACGAGCAGTACTTC; clone_size: few; j_call: TRBJ2-7; d_call: -; v_call: TRBV6-2/TRBV6-3
cdr3_aa: CASSSKLAGAHEQFF; cdr3_nt: TGTGCCAGCAGTTCGAAACTAGCGGGAGCCCATGAGCAGTTCTTC; clone_size: medium-sized; j_call: TRBJ2-1; d_call: TRBD2; v_call: TRBV28
cdr3_aa: CASSQEGASEQFF; cdr3_nt: TGTGCCAGCAGCCAAGAGGGCGCCAGTGAGCAGTTCTTC; clone_size: -; j_call: TRBJ2-1; d_call: -; v_call: TRBV4-2
cdr3_aa: CSAIKPSSYEQYF; cdr3_nt: TGCAGTGCTATTAAACCGAGCTCCTACGAGCAGTACTTC; clone_size: many; j_call: TRBJ2-7; d_call: -; v_call: TRBV20-1
cdr3_aa: CASSPVLWESSYGQYF; cdr3_nt: TGTGCCAGCAGTCCCGTACTTTGGGAAAGCTCCTACGGGCAGTACTTC; clone_size: -; j_call: TRBJ2-7; d_call: -; v_call: TRBV12-3/TRBV12-4
cdr3_aa: CASSLGLAPNYGYTF; cdr3_nt: TGTGCCAGCAGCTTGGGTTTGGCTCCTAACTATGGCTACACCTTC; clone_size: -; j_call: TRBJ1-2; d_call: -; v_call: TRBV5-4
cdr3_aa: CASSQDQTGDTGELFF; cdr3_nt: TGTGCCAGCAGCCAAGATCAAACAGGGGACACCGGGGAGCTGTTTTTT; clone_size: many; j_call: TRBJ2-2; d_call: TRBD1; v_call: TRBV4-2
cdr3_aa: CASSRGGSGANVLTF; cdr3_nt: TGTGCCAGCTCGCGGGGCGGCTCTGGGGCCAACGTCCTGACTTTC; clone_size: medium-sized; j_call: TRBJ2-6; d_call: -; v_call: TRBV6-2/TRBV6-3
cdr3_aa: CASSVGTGDGYTF; cdr3_nt: TGTGCCAGCAGCGTAGGGACAGGGGATGGCTACACCTTC; clone_size: many; j_call: TRBJ1-2; d_call: TRBD1; v_call: TRBV9
cdr3_aa: CASSLGTGQPYEQYF; cdr3_nt: TGTGCCAGCAGCTTAGGAACGGGACAACCCTACGAGCAGTACTTC; clone_size: -; j_call: TRBJ2-7; d_call: -; v_call: TRBV7-8
cdr3_aa: CASSIVGESSYEQYF; cdr3_nt: TGTGCCAGTAGTATAGTAGGAGAATCCTCCTACGAGCAGTACTTC; clone_size: -; j_call: TRBJ2-7; d_call: -; v_call: TRBV19
cdr3_aa: CASGHRGSSYEQYF; cdr3_nt: TGTGCCAGCGGACACAGGGGTAGCTCCTACGAGCAGTACTTC; clone_size: medium-sized; j_call: TRBJ2-7; d_call: TRBD1; v_call: TRBV6-1
cdr3_aa: CSVLGQGGHEQYF; cdr3_nt: TGCAGCGTTTTGGGACAGGGCGGCCACGAGCAGTACTTC; clone_size: many; j_call: TRBJ2-7; d_call: TRBD1; v_call: TRBV29-1
cdr3_aa: CASSQEAREGSNSPLHF; cdr3_nt: TGCGCCAGCAGCCAAGAGGCCAGGGAGGGGAGTAATTCACCCCTCCACTTT; clone_size: many; j_call: TRBJ1-6; d_call: -; v_call: TRBV4-3
cdr3_aa: CASSLFGGGVEQYF; cdr3_nt: TGTGCCAGCAGTTTATTCGGCGGAGGGGTGGAGCAGTACTTC; clone_size: medium-sized; j_call: TRBJ2-7; d_call: -; v_call: TRBV28
cdr3_aa: CASSQEASYEQYF; cdr3_nt: TGCGCCAGCAGCCAAGAAGCCTCCTACGAGCAGTACTTC; clone_size: once; j_call: TRBJ2-7; d_call: -; v_call: TRBV4-1
cdr3_aa: CSARPARGHEQFF; cdr3_nt: TGCAGTGCTAGGCCGGCCCGCGGGCATGAGCAGTTCTTC; clone_size: -; j_call: TRBJ2-1; d_call: -; v_call: TRBV20-1
cdr3_aa: CASSPKTGYQETQYF; cdr3_nt: TGTGCCAGTAGTCCAAAGACAGGGTACCAAGAGACCCAGTACTTC; clone_size: many; j_call: TRBJ2-5; d_call: TRBD1; v_call: TRBV19
cdr3_aa: CASSYSGRGGTQYF; cdr3_nt: TGTGCCAGCAGTTACTCGGGGCGCGGGGGGACCCAGTACTTC; clone_size: once; j_call: TRBJ2-5; d_call: TRBD2; v_call: TRBV6-5
cdr3_aa: CASGPSGGRETQYF; cdr3_nt: TGTGCCAGCGGCCCCTCGGGGGGCAGGGAGACCCAGTACTTC; clone_size: medium-sized; j_call: TRBJ2-5; d_call: -; v_call: TRBV12-3/TRBV12-4
cdr3_aa: CASAWNEQFF; cdr3_nt: TGTGCCAGCGCTTGGAATGAGCAGTTCTTC; clone_size: many; j_call: TRBJ2-1; d_call: -; v_call: TRBV7-9
cdr3_aa: CSASIPGQEPYEQYF; cdr3_nt: TGCAGTGCTAGCATTCCGGGACAGGAGCCCTACGAGCAGTACTTC; clone_size: many; j_call: TRBJ2-7; d_call: TRBD1; v_call: TRBV20-1
cdr3_aa: CASRSDSPYGYTF; cdr3_nt: TGTGCCAGCAGGTCGGACAGCCCCTATGGCTACACCTTC; clone_size: few; j_call: TRBJ1-2; d_call: -; v_call: TRBV6-1
cdr3_aa: CASSIGILAKNIQYF; cdr3_nt: TGTGCCAGCAGTATAGGGATCCTAGCCAAAAACATTCAGTACTTC; clone_size: many; j_call: TRBJ2-4; d_call: -; v_call: TRBV27
cdr3_aa: CASRRGLTATQYEQYF; cdr3_nt: TGTGCCAGCAGAAGGGGGTTAACAGCTACGCAATACGAGCAGTACTTC; clone_size: medium-sized; j_call: TRBJ2-7; d_call: -; v_call: TRBV6-2/TRBV6-3
cdr3_aa: CASSDGKGWTGELFF; cdr3_nt: TGTGCCAGCAGTGATGGAAAGGGTTGGACCGGGGAGCTGTTTTTT; clone_size: many; j_call: TRBJ2-2; d_call: -; v_call: TRBV2
cdr3_aa: CASSGTAGSGANVLTF; cdr3_nt: TGTGCCAGCAGTGGGACAGCCGGCTCTGGGGCCAACGTCCTGACTTTC; clone_size: medium-sized; j_call: TRBJ2-6; d_call: -; v_call: TRBV6-1
cdr3_aa: CASSLTAQASNQPQHF; cdr3_nt: TGTGCCAGCAGCTTAACAGCCCAGGCCAGCAATCAGCCCCAGCATTTT; clone_size: many; j_call: TRBJ1-5; d_call: -; v_call: TRBV7-6